This T cell receptor (beta chain) was captured by sequencing in a study of blood T cell repertoires in COVID-19. Turning to the study itself: There were acute and convalescent COVID-19 samples, and they came from the United States, Italy and Spain. T cells, B-cell-depleted T cells, or PBMCs supplied cDNA or gDNA.

CDR3 length: 15 residues. V trimming: 2 bases; J trimming: 5 bases; junction bases outside the gene matches: 6. The germline gives CDR1 SGHRS, CDR2 YFSETQ. Study processing details: How many nucleated cells were present was estimated from reference gene primer amplification. Sequencing was performed with immunoSEQ multiplex PCR; in TCRdb, only in-frame clones are kept and a portion is missing. V, J and clone size derive from that table, while D and trimming were established from the DNA sequence. Of 100,000 to 150,000 clones in the sample, 65% to 85% were seen once. This clone was picked up one time. It was during active infection that Seattle patients were enrolled and then longitudinally followed.

The clonotype was recovered from a young man with COVID-19, enrolled during active disease. The sequenced sample consisted of peripheral blood. The chain couples TRBV5-1 to TRBJ2-7; the match to TRBD2 covers 11 bases. CDR3 protein: CASSFELAGEHEQYF. CDR3 in DNA: TGCGCCAGCAGCTTCGAACTAGCGGGAGAACACGAGCAGTACTTC.